The 16 T cell receptor beta chains in this list originate from one sample, sequenced in a study of cytomegalovirus exposure and HLA in healthy donors. 13 Jbeta primers and 60 Vbeta primers were used for the PCR. Assay used: immunoSEQ multiplex PCR; TCRdb lists only in-frame clones, some missing. Of about 230,000 clones listed, around four fifths were seen once; the top ten hold approximately 0.62%. The sample taken for sequencing was PBMCs. The receptors were sampled from a woman between 35 and 50 years old in good health and CMV-seronegative.

The rearrangement joins TRBV28 to TRBJ1-2; D gene unclear. Germline assignment: CDR1 MDHEN and CDR2 SYDVKM. Trimming cost V 6 bases and J 1 base, with 6 bases left between them. The CDR3 is 12 residues long. The CDR3 loop reads CASSINNYGYTF. The CDR3 bases are TGTGCCAGCAGCATCAATAACTATGGCTACACCTTC.

V usage is TRBV2 and J usage is TRBJ1-3; TRBD1 matches at 7 bases. Germline lookup yields CDR1 SNHLY and CDR2 FYNNEI. This CDR3 comprises 14 residues. V lost 8 bases to trimming and J lost 0 bases; unmatched junction nucleotides: 4. The chain's CDR3 is CASGTVISGNTIYF. CDR3 nucleotides: TGTGCCAGCGGGACAGTTATCTCTGGAAACACCATATATTTT.

This chain links TRBV9 with TRBJ1-4; TRBD1 agrees at 9 bases. Per the germline V gene, CDR1 is SGDLS and CDR2 is YYNGEE. The CDR3 contains 16 residues. V dropped 3 bases and J dropped 4; count of bases not matched to a gene: 7. CDR3 DNA sequence: TGTGCCAGCAGCGGGACAGGGGCGATCCTTAATGAAAAACTGTTTTTT. Residues: CASSGTGAILNEKLFF. Full variable domain (missing parts from reference TRBV9 and TRBJ1-4): DSGVTQTPKHLITATGQRVTLRCSPRSGDLSVYWYQQSLDQGLQFLIQYYNGEERAKGNILERFSAQQFPDLHSELNLSSLELGDSALYFCASSGTGAILNEKLFFGSGTQLSVL.

The V call is TRBV5-1, the J call TRBJ2-5, with TRBD1 matching over 8 bases. The DNA matches TRBJ2-7 better at its end, which makes the J call doubtful. Germline values: CDR1 SGHRS, CDR2 YFSETQ. The CDR3 length is 15 residues. CDR3 region: CASSATRDRYYEQYF. CDR3 in DNA: TGCGCCAGCAGCGCAACCCGGGACAGGTACTACGAGCAGTACTTC.

The chain is built from TRBV5-4 and TRBJ2-5; no firm D call. Per germline, CDR1 SGHNT and CDR2 YYREEE (reference sequence). This CDR3 has 13 residues. V dropped 1 base and J dropped 3 bases, with 7 bases sitting between them. The DNA of the CDR3 is TGTGCCAGCAGCTTGTTTCCCGAAGAGACCCAGTACTTC. It encodes CASSLFPEETQYF.

V is TRBV5-8 and J is TRBJ1-3; D gene ambiguous. This CDR3 contains 18 residues. Per the germline V gene, CDR1 is SGHTS and CDR2 is YDEGEE. V lost 2 bases, J lost 3 bases, and 21 bases lay in between. DNA of the CDR3: TGTGCCAGCAGCTTAGGTGCGAGGGCACCTCTGGGTGGAAACACCATATATTTT. This codes for CASSLGARAPLGGNTIYF.

J is TRBJ2-5 and V is TRBV5-1; D gene unclear. Germline V gives CDR1 SGHRS, CDR2 YFSETQ. The CDR3 covers 13 residues. V gave up 4 bases and J gave up 4 bases, with 11 bases separating them. The CDR3 here is CASSPTPPETQYF. The CDR3 nucleotides are TGCGCCAGCAGCCCAACACCCCCAGAGACCCAGTACTTC.

The chain couples TRBV5-4 to TRBJ2-5; 7 bases are shared with TRBD1. Germline CDR1 is SGHNT and CDR2 is YYREEE (reference sequence). The CDR3 spans 15 residues. The ends lost 2 bases at V and 4 bases at J; junction bases unmatched: 8. The CDR3 sequence is CASSFDRVGGETQYF. DNA of the CDR3: TGTGCCAGCAGCTTTGACAGGGTAGGAGGAGAGACCCAGTACTTC.

A few counts support this clone. This chain joins TRBV5-1 and TRBJ2-7; the D gene is possibly TRBD2 (5 bases). V was clipped by 1 base and J by 4 bases, with 9 bases between them. CDR3 length: 13 residues. Germline V gene data show CDR1 as SGHRS and CDR2 as YFSETQ. CDR3 bases: TGCGCCAGCAGCTTGAGCGGACCATACGAGCAGTACTTC. This encodes CASSLSGPYEQYF.

V gene TRBV5-1 combines with J gene TRBJ1-1, with D hard to call. Germline V gene data show CDR1 as SGHRS and CDR2 as YFSETQ. V was trimmed by 4 bases and J by 0 bases, leaving 10 bases between them. There are 14 residues in the CDR3. In nucleotides, the CDR3 is TGCGCCAGCAGCCGAAGCCTCATGAACACTGAAGCTTTCTTT. Encoded protein: CASSRSLMNTEAFF.

V usage is TRBV5-1 and J usage is TRBJ1-2, with 8 bases that match TRBD1. The CDR3 extends over 16 amino acids. Germline V lookup: CDR1 SGHRS, CDR2 YFSETQ. V trimming: 3 bases; J trimming: 6 bases; junction bases outside the gene matches: 13. The CDR3 loop reads CASSSLAGQGRNGYTF. CDR3 sequence (DNA): TGCGCCAGCAGCTCGTTAGCCGGACAGGGAAGGAATGGCTACACCTTC.

This chain uses TRBV28 with TRBJ2-7, with D perhaps matching TRBD2 (5 bases). Trimming stripped 2 bases from V and 4 bases from J, with 9 bases between. In germline, CDR1 is MDHEN, CDR2 SYDVKM. The CDR3 loop spans 13 amino acids. The CDR3 sequence is CASSLPTSYEQYF. The DNA for the CDR3 is TGTGCCAGCAGTTTACCCACTAGTTACGAGCAGTACTTC.

This clone was seen a few times. This rearrangement joins TRBV13 to TRBJ1-1; D is ambiguous. The germline CDR1 and CDR2 sequences are PRHDT and FYEKMQ (reference sequence). The V end lost 3 bases, the J end lost 0 bases, and 11 bases lay between the germline ends. There are 15 residues in the CDR3. The CDR3 sequence is CASSFRQALNTEAFF. CDR3 DNA sequence: TGTGCCAGCAGCTTCCGCCAGGCATTGAACACTGAAGCTTTCTTT.

This clone was counted once. The chain recombines TRBV19 with TRBJ2-7; 12 bases agree with TRBD2. The CDR3 sequence is 15 residues long. The J segment lost 6 bases and the V segment lost 6 bases, leaving 9 bases of the junction unmatched. Germline V gene data show CDR1 as LNHDA and CDR2 as SQIVND (reference sequence). The CDR3 bases are TGTGCCAGTAGCCATATAACTAGCGGGGGGTCCGAGCAGTACTTC. It specifies CASSHITSGGSEQYF.

The chain uses TRBV18 and TRBJ2-7, with a tentative D call TRBD1 (6 bases). Germline V gene lookup returns CDR1 KGHSH and CDR2 LQKENI. The CDR3 has 12 amino acids. Trimming stripped 4 bases from V and 2 bases from J, with 6 bases between. CDR3 coding DNA: TGTGCCAGCTCACAGGGGGCCTACGAGCAGTACTTC. It is translated as CASSQGAYEQYF.

This sequence joins TRBV5-4 and TRBJ2-5, with 9 nucleotides matching TRBD1. Germline assignment: CDR1 SGHNT and CDR2 YYREEE (reference sequence). The length of the CDR3 is 17 residues. V gave up 1 base and J gave up 5 bases; unmatched junction bases: 12. CDR3: CASSLLQGAPPGETQYF. CDR3 in DNA: TGTGCCAGCAGCTTGTTACAGGGGGCGCCCCCGGGGGAGACCCAGTACTTC. The variable domain in full, with the rest retrieved from reference TRBV5-4 and TRBJ2-5, is ETGVTQSPTHLIKTRGQQVTLRCSSQSGHNTVSWYQQALGQGPQFIFQYYREEENGRGNFPPRFSGLQFPNYSSELNVNALELDDSALYLCASSLLQGAPPGETQYFGPGTRLLVL.